In its sample, the clone carrying this T cell receptor beta chain was seen a few times. Its antigen is not identified. This sample is part of a study of T cells in Graves' hyperthyroidism and ophthalmopathy. Findings of the study overall: Ophthalmopathy prediction by the model preceded onset by a median approximately 5.9 months.

What was amplified from RNA transcripts were TCR beta CDR3 regions. Carried out on the TCR CDR3, a first-round RT-PCR used the HTBI primer set. TCRdb analysed the multiplex PCR reads with MiXCR anew, one entry per CDR3 protein. Here the sample spans around 500,000 distinct CDR3 sequences, 16% being singletons. The germline V gene has CDR1 SGHTA and CDR2 FQGNSA. The ends lost 4 bases at V and 5 bases at J; junction bases unmatched: 5. This CDR3 contains 15 residues. Clinical symptoms, serum thyroxine, TRAb, thyroid ultrasound and orbital computed tomography informed diagnoses. Sequencing was done on a sample of blood. This receptor was obtained from a woman in her twenties or thirties with Graves' ophthalmopathy. V and J are TRBV7-2 and TRBJ1-4; 9 nucleotides align to TRBD1. This CDR3 reads CASSSLGQGNEKLFF. Here the CDR3 DNA reads TGTGCCAGCAGCTCCCTCGGACAGGGGAATGAAAAACTGTTTTTT.